Listed below are T cell receptor beta chains from one sample, sequenced in a study of CD4+ T cells in melanoma. TCRdb keeps only in-frame clones here, not all; method: immunoSEQ multiplex PCR. The sample has more than 20,000 clones; around four fifths are singletons. The origin of the receptors is a human donor with melanoma. Both conserved end residues are part of each CDR3. The D gene is left open where the match is weak. The size entry is marked missing in some rows and otherwise reads once, few, many or a size class.

TRBJ2-3 . TRBV5-1 TRBD2 CASSLGTSGTDTQYF TGCGCCAGCAGCCTCGGGACTAGCGGCACAGATACGCAGTATTTT
TRBJ1-3 . TRBV11-1 TRBD1 CASSYGTAGNTIYF TGTGCCAGCAGCTACGGGACAGCGGGAAACACCATATATTTT
TRBJ1-2 . TRBV29-1 TRBD1 CSVRTGLHGYTF TGCAGCGTTAGGACAGGTCTCCATGGCTACACCTTC
TRBJ1-2 once TRBV7-8 TRBD1 CASSLGQIDYTF TGTGCCAGCAGCTTGGGACAGATCGACTACACCTTC
TRBJ2-7 . TRBV7-8 TRBD1 CASSIRDRSLPYEQYF TGTGCCAGCAGCATACGGGACAGGTCCCTCCCCTACGAGCAGTACTTC
TRBJ1-1 . TRBV19 . CASSIGQMNTEAFF TGTGCCAGTAGTATTGGACAGATGAACACTGAAGCTTTCTTT
TRBJ2-7 . TRBV2 . CASRRYYEQYF TGTGCCAGCAGAAGGTACTACGAGCAGTACTTC
TRBJ1-3 medium-sized TRBV27 . CASSLLSGNTIYF TGTGCCAGCAGTTTATTAAGTGGAAACACCATATATTTT
TRBJ1-1 . TRBV27 . CASSPGRGTEAFF TGTGCCAGCTCCCCGGGGCGAGGCACTGAAGCTTTCTTT
TRBJ2-7 once TRBV6-1 . CASKYVSYEQYF TGTGCCAGCAAGTACGTCTCCTACGAGCAGTACTTC
TRBJ1-5 once TRBV28 . CASNRGGNNQPQHF TGTGCCAGCAATCGAGGGGGAAACAATCAGCCCCAGCATTTT
TRBJ2-3 . TRBV12-5 TRBD1 CASGTGTESDTQYF TGTGCTAGTGGTACCGGGACAGAATCAGATACGCAGTATTTT
TRBJ2-7 . TRBV9 TRBD2 CASSVGTSVYHEQYF TGTGCCAGCAGCGTAGGCACTAGCGTTTACCACGAGCAGTACTTC
TRBJ1-3 once TRBV7-3 TRBD1 CASSLPGQGNTIYF TGTGCCAGCAGCTTACCGGGACAGGGAAACACCATATATTTT
TRBJ1-4 . TRBV11-2 . CASSFRDREKLFF TGTGCCAGCAGCTTCAGGGATCGGGAAAAACTGTTTTTT
TRBJ1-3 . TRBV19 . CASQNREKGTSGNTIYF TGTGCCAGCCAAAACAGGGAAAAGGGAACCTCTGGAAACACCATATATTTT
TRBJ2-1 . TRBV7-2 TRBD2 CASSLASGTSGLVEQFF TGTGCCAGCAGCTTAGCCTCCGGGACTAGCGGGTTGGTTGAGCAGTTCTTC
TRBJ1-6 . TRBV9 . CASSGLASSPLHF TGTGCCAGCAGCGGACTAGCGAGTTCACCCCTCCACTTT
TRBJ2-5 . TRBV7-9 . CASSLEQTETQYF TGTGCCAGCAGCTTAGAACAGACAGAGACCCAGTACTTC
TRBJ1-4 . TRBV11-2 . CASSLQGMAEKLFF TGTGCCAGCAGCTTACAGGGGATGGCGGAAAAACTGTTTTTT
TRBJ2-2 . TRBV5-1 TRBD2 CASAPVAGGDTGELFF TGCGCCAGTGCGCCCGTAGCGGGGGGAGACACCGGGGAGCTGTTTTTT
TRBJ2-3 . TRBV19 . CASTRGGGLRSDTQYF TGTGCCAGCACCAGAGGGGGGGGCCTCCGATCAGATACGCAGTATTTT
TRBJ2-1 . TRBV5-1 . CASSLTTYNEQFF TGCGCCAGCAGCTTGACGACCTACAATGAGCAGTTCTTC
TRBJ2-4 . TRBV4-1 . CASSQALAGIKNIQYF TGCGCCAGCAGCCAAGCACTGGCAGGGATCAAAAACATTCAGTACTTC
TRBJ1-4 once TRBV27 . CASSLSWISTNEKLFF TGTGCCAGCAGTTTATCGTGGATCTCAACTAATGAAAAACTGTTTTTT
TRBJ2-5 . TRBV21-1 . CASSKAPTSGGPVQETQYF TGTGCCAGCAGCAAAGCGCCGACTAGCGGGGGGCCGGTACAAGAGACCCAGTACTTC
TRBJ2-1 . TRBV2 TRBD2 CASSGLATADEQFF TGTGCCAGTTCGGGACTAGCCACCGCGGATGAGCAGTTCTTC
TRBJ1-2 . TRBV9 . CASSVAGLPGGYGYTF TGTGCCAGCAGCGTAGCGGGACTCCCGGGGGGCTATGGCTACACCTTC
TRBJ1-2 . TRBV11-2 . CASSLVRRGHLIYGYTF TGTGCCAGCAGCTTAGTTCGTCGGGGACACCTAATCTATGGCTACACCTTC
TRBJ1-6 . TRBV12-2 . CASRHSRGVHRRDSPLHF TGTGCAAGTCGCCACTCCCGGGGGGTCCACCGAAGGGATTCACCCCTCCACTTT
TRBJ2-7 . TRBV7-6 TRBD1 CASSLGGTGAYEQYF TGTGCCAGCAGCTTAGGTGGGACAGGGGCCTACGAGCAGTACTTC
TRBJ1-4 . TRBV6-1 . CASRHLATNEKLFF TGTGCCAGCAGGCATCTTGCAACTAATGAAAAACTGTTTTTT
TRBJ1-4 . TRBV5-5 . CASSPRGGINEKLFF TGTGCCAGCAGCCCTCGGGGCGGAATTAATGAAAAACTGTTTTTT
TRBJ1-2 . TRBV27 . CASRAAGNYGYTF TGTGCCAGCAGGGCCGCGGGGAACTATGGCTACACCTTC
TRBJ2-5 . TRBV29-1 . CSVEDAQETQYF TGCAGCGTTGAAGACGCACAAGAGACCCAGTACTTC
TRBJ1-5 . TRBV19 . CASSIVVGWGSNQPQHF TGTGCCAGTAGTATAGTGGTTGGGTGGGGCAGCAATCAGCCCCAGCATTTT
TRBJ2-2 . TRBV7-2 TRBD2 CASSFTGGLTGELFF TGTGCCAGCAGCTTCACGGGGGGGTTAACCGGGGAGCTGTTTTTT
TRBJ2-5 . TRBV11-2 TRBD2 CASSPRGSGVGETQYF TGTGCCAGCAGCCCCCGTGGTAGCGGGGTCGGAGAGACCCAGTACTTC
TRBJ1-5 few TRBV13 TRBD1 CASSLRQGANNQPQHF TGTGCCAGCAGCTTAAGACAGGGGGCGAACAATCAGCCCCAGCATTTT
TRBJ1-6 few TRBV5-8 TRBD1 CASSRYRGSNSPLHF TGTGCCAGCAGCAGATACAGGGGGAGTAATTCACCCCTCCACTTT
TRBJ1-2 once TRBV7-8 TRBD1 CASSPKHRGDYGYTF TGTGCCAGCAGCCCTAAACACAGGGGGGACTATGGCTACACCTTC
TRBJ1-6 few TRBV19 . CASSPQGLQGNSPLHF TGTGCCAGTAGTCCCCAGGGGTTACAGGGTAATTCACCCCTCCACTTT
TRBJ2-2 . TRBV7-9 TRBD1 CASLTGPGELFF TGTGCCAGCTTGACAGGGCCCGGGGAGCTGTTTTTT
TRBJ2-1 . TRBV19 . CASSWNSISNEQFF TGTGCCAGTAGTTGGAACTCCATCAGCAATGAGCAGTTCTTC
TRBJ1-4 . TRBV5-1 . CASSYGGSEKLFF TGCGCCAGCAGCTATGGGGGCAGCGAAAAACTGTTTTTT
TRBJ1-3 . TRBV7-2 . CASSLALTSGNTIYF TGTGCCAGCAGCTTAGCACTCACCTCTGGAAACACCATATATTTT
TRBJ1-1 . TRBV10-3 TRBD1 CAARQGRNTEAFF TGTGCCGCCCGACAGGGTAGAAACACTGAAGCTTTCTTT
TRBJ2-5 . TRBV11-2 TRBD2 CASSDSSGGYLETQYF TGTGCCAGCAGCGACAGTAGCGGGGGGTACCTCGAGACCCAGTACTTC
TRBJ1-1 . TRBV5-1 . CASSLGDRALVKAFF TGCGCCAGCAGCTTGGGAGACAGAGCGCTGGTTAAAGCTTTCTTT
TRBJ2-7 . TRBV29-1 . CSATDGLLYEQYF TGCAGCGCCACGGACGGGCTCCTCTACGAGCAGTACTTC
TRBJ1-1 . TRBV6-5 . CASSYSGGGAFF TGTGCCAGCAGTTACTCCGGTGGGGGAGCTTTCTTT
TRBJ1-4 . TRBV18 TRBD1 CASSIRGRTNEKLFF TGTGCCAGCTCAATCAGGGGGCGAACTAATGAAAAACTGTTTTTT
TRBJ1-5 . TRBV6-1 TRBD1 CASRLQGGNQPQHF TGTGCCAGCAGGCTACAGGGGGGCAATCAGCCCCAGCATTTT
TRBJ1-2 . TRBV6-1 TRBD1 CASRGTGGYYGYTF TGTGCCAGCAGAGGGACAGGGGGCTACTATGGCTACACCTTC
TRBJ2-2 . TRBV29-1 TRBD1 CSAKGTGNTGELFF TGCAGCGCCAAGGGGACAGGAAACACCGGGGAGCTGTTTTTT
TRBJ1-5 once TRBV5-6 . CASSFFSGVTQPQHF TGTGCCAGCAGCTTCTTCTCAGGGGTCACACAGCCCCAGCATTTT
TRBJ2-5 few TRBV4-1 . CASSLGAGVRETQYF TGCGCCAGCAGCCTCGGGGCCGGGGTTCGGGAGACCCAGTACTTC
TRBJ1-6 . TRBV5-1 . CASSLDRLYNSPLHF TGCGCCAGCAGCTTGGACAGGCTCTATAATTCACCCCTCCACTTT
TRBJ2-7 . TRBV7-2 . CASSYDDGGYEQYF TGTGCCAGCAGCTACGACGACGGCGGCTACGAGCAGTACTTC